This paragraph reports one TCR beta chain. This entry comes from a study of cytomegalovirus exposure and HLA in healthy donors. Healthy bone marrow donors formed the donor group. CDR1 and CDR2 from the germline V gene are SGHRS and YFSETQ. The CDR3 has 14 residues. The V gene lost 4 bases and the J gene lost 6 bases, with 17 bases spanning the gap. PCR amplification relied on 60 Vbeta primers (plus 13 Jbeta primers). Here immunoSEQ multiplex PCR was the method, and the copy in TCRdb shows in-frame clones only, minus some. The sample holds 200,000 to 250,000 clones, approximately 80% seen once. V gene TRBV5-1 combines with J gene TRBJ2-7; D perhaps matches TRBD2 (7 bases). Sequenced input: PBMCs. This TCR came from a man aged 30-40 years in good health and CMV-seronegative. The CDR3 reads CASSIGGGPGEQYF. The CDR3 nucleotides read TGCGCCAGCAGCATAGGGGGGGGCCCTGGCGAGCAGTACTTC.